These 11 T cell receptor beta chains were all obtained from the same sample, sequenced in a study of identical twins. TCRdb processed the 5' RACE reads anew with MiXCR; each CDR3 protein has one entry. The data show hundreds of thousands of distinct CDR3 sequences, about 24% seen once. These data also formed part of another study, on T cells expressing NK-cell markers.

The material sequenced was CD4+ T cells sorted from blood. The receptors shown here come from a woman between 18 and 30 years old in good health.

The rearrangement links TRBV5-1 to TRBJ2-7; D is uncertain. With 4 bases removed from V and 2 bases from J, the gap between germline ends came to 16 bases. Germline assignment: CDR1 SGHRS and CDR2 YFSETQ. There are 15 residues in the CDR3. The CDR3 DNA sequence: TGCGCCAGCAGCCCGATCAGTGGAGAACCCTACGAGCAGTACTTC. Encoded protein: CASSPISGEPYEQYF.

The rearrangement links TRBV4-1 to TRBJ2-1, with TRBD2 matching over 10 bases. The CDR3 extends over 16 amino acids. Germline V gene data show CDR1 as MGHRA and CDR2 as YSYEKL. V dropped 0 bases and J dropped 4; count of bases not matched to a gene: 3. The CDR3 here is CASSQDTSGAYNEQFF. CDR3 nucleotides: TGCGCCAGCAGCCAAGACACTAGCGGGGCTTACAATGAGCAGTTCTTC.

The V gene is TRBV5-1, the J gene TRBJ1-1; 9 bases are a match to TRBD1. The J segment lost 4 bases and the V segment lost 4 bases, leaving 8 bases of the junction unmatched. CDR1 is SGHRS and CDR2 is YFSETQ in the germline V gene. CDR3 length: 15 residues. This chain's CDR3 is CASSRQGQGSTEAFF. The CDR3 DNA sequence: TGCGCCAGCAGCCGACAGGGACAGGGAAGCACTGAAGCTTTCTTT. The full variable domain, with the rest looked up from reference TRBV5-1 and TRBJ1-1, is KAGVTQTPRYLIKTRGQQVTLSCSPISGHRSVSWYQQTPGQGLQFLFEYFSETQRNKGNFPGRFSGRQFSNSRSEMNVSTLELGDSALYLCASSRQGQGSTEAFFGQGTRLTVV.

This clonotype was found a few times. V is TRBV20-1 and J is TRBJ1-1; 8 positions match TRBD1. The germline V gene encodes CDR1 DFQATT and CDR2 SNEGSKA (reference sequence). Trimming at V came to 3 bases and at J to 1 base, leaving 4 bases not matched to a gene. The CDR3 runs to 14 residues. The DNA of the CDR3 is TGCAGTGCTAGCCGGGACAGGAGGAACACTGAAGCTTTCTTT. Its protein product is CSASRDRRNTEAFF.

This clonotype was seen only a few times. V is TRBV29-1 and J is TRBJ1-1; D perhaps matches TRBD1 (6 bases). This CDR3 contains 13 residues. V gave up 4 bases and J gave up 5 bases, with 14 bases separating them. Germline V gene sequence: CDR1 SQVTM, CDR2 ANQGSEA. CDR3: CSVGEGGGTEAFF. In DNA form, the CDR3 reads TGCAGCGTTGGAGAGGGAGGGGGAACTGAAGCTTTCTTT.

This clonotype was seen a few times. The gene calls are TRBV5-1 and TRBJ2-1; D may be TRBD1 or TRBD2 (5 bases each). Deletions cut 0 bases from V and 2 bases from J, with 9 bases between. In germline, CDR1 is SGHRS, CDR2 YFSETQ. This CDR3 region has 15 residues. CDR3 nucleotides: TGCGCCAGCAGCTTGGTGGGGGAAACCTACAATGAGCAGTTCTTC. Translating gives CASSLVGETYNEQFF.

The chain's CDR3 is CASSLSGAGNQPQHF. The CDR3 DNA follows: TGCGCCAGCAGCTTGTCTGGGGCAGGGAATCAGCCCCAGCATTTT. This sequence joins TRBV5-1 and TRBJ1-5, with D maybe TRBD1 (5 bases). Trimming removed 1 base at V and 4 bases at J, with 12 bases between. CDR3 length: 15 residues. Germline V gene data show CDR1 as SGHRS and CDR2 as YFSETQ.

There are a few counts of this clonotype. The chain joins TRBV3-1 to TRBJ2-1; the match to TRBD2 covers 14 bases. CDR1 is LGHDT, CDR2 YNNKEL, per germline (reference sequence). The CDR3 totals 17 residues. V lost 0 bases to trimming and J lost 4 bases; unmatched junction nucleotides: 2. CDR3 residues: CASSQEGTSGGYNEQFF. As DNA, the CDR3 is TGTGCCAGCAGCCAAGAAGGGACTAGCGGGGGATACAATGAGCAGTTCTTC.

This clonotype was found a few times. This chain links TRBV5-1 with TRBJ2-2; D unresolved. Trimming took off 5 bases at V and 1 base at J, with 9 bases between the two ends. Per germline, CDR1 SGHRS and CDR2 YFSETQ. The CDR3 has 14 amino acids. The CDR3 sequence: CASRGIGNTGELFF. In DNA form, the CDR3 reads TGCGCCAGCAGGGGAATCGGGAACACCGGGGAGCTGTTTTTT.

The sample holds a few counts of this clonotype. The chain is built from TRBV5-1 and TRBJ2-1, with 7 bases lining up with TRBD2. CDR1 is SGHRS and CDR2 is YFSETQ in the germline V gene. V gave up 5 bases and J gave up 1 base; unmatched junction bases: 9. There are 16 residues in the CDR3. As DNA, the CDR3 is TGCGCCAGCAGGGGAGATAGCGGGCTATCCTACAATGAGCAGTTCTTC. Amino acid sequence: CASRGDSGLSYNEQFF.

This clonotype was seen a few times. The chain uses TRBV12-3 or TRBV12-4 and TRBJ2-1; D is possibly TRBD1 (6 bases). The germline V and J ends were trimmed by 1 base and 4 bases, with 11 bases remaining between them. The CDR3 consists of 15 residues. CDR3 sequence: CASSLGTGRYNEQFF. CDR3 sequence (DNA): TGTGCCAGCAGTTTAGGTACAGGGCGGTACAATGAGCAGTTCTTC.